Reported below is one T cell receptor beta chain. The antigen is undetermined. No T cells were sorted before total RNA was taken from whole blood. This CDR3 comprises 16 residues. Per the germline V gene, CDR1 is DFQATT and CDR2 is SNEGSKA (reference sequence). The entry originates in a study of monozygotic twins with inflammatory bowel disease. The template-switching step introduced UMIs that carried a 6-nucleotide sample barcode. Each of TCRalpha and TCRbeta cDNA went through two nested PCRs, lasting about 16 and 10 cycles. From the 5' RACE reads, TCRdb lists one entry per CDR3 protein and no DNA. Here the sample table reports roughly 150,000 distinct CDR3 sequences. Study-wide points: Among patients, repertoires may have gained variability from differing immunosuppressive treatments.

The origin of this receptor is a human donor with ulcerative colitis or Crohn's disease, or a healthy co-twin of an affected twin (not recorded which). Material for sequencing was blood. V usage is TRBV20-1 and J usage is TRBJ1-2; there is no DNA to check the TCRdb D call of TRBD1. This CDR3 reads CSARDTPHTANYGYTF.